The clone carrying this T cell receptor beta chain was observed a handful of times. Its antigen remains unidentified. The data derive from a study of spatial heterogeneity in lung cancer. TCRdb re-called the 5' RACE reads through MiXCR, storing one row per CDR3 protein. Of about 2,600 distinct CDR3 sequences listed, around 6.8% were seen once; the top ten hold 9% to 10%. Stated time point: sample taken at primary tumor resection. The study sequenced unsorted whole RNA from tumor, nontumor lung or frozen PBMC. Germline V lookup: CDR1 DFQATT, CDR2 SNEGSKA (reference sequence). The CDR3 length is 17 residues. V was pared by 2 bases and J by 3 bases, with 9 bases of the junction left unmatched. Study results and caveats: How many expanded intratumoral alpha and beta TCRs were present tracked the tumor mutation count, which was a count of nonsynonymous mutations.

The sequence came from a female donor with early-stage non-small cell lung cancer. Sequences were derived from lung tumor tissue, sampled at surgery. The rearrangement uses TRBV20-1 and TRBJ2-3; 12 nucleotides agree with TRBD2. DNA of the CDR3: TGCAGTGCTAGACCCAGGGCTAGCGGGGGGGCGACAGATACGCAGTATTTT. This codes for CSARPRASGGATDTQYF.